This TCR beta chain was found in a study of T cell responses to AZD1222 COVID-19 vaccine (dated by TCRdb to 2020 to 2023). Regarding the research as a whole: A total of more than 230 trial participants underwent TCR sequencing, of whom roughly 210 had received two doses of AZD1222 and some 25 had received two doses of the MenACWY control vaccine. Trial participants were enrolled into age subgroups of 18-55, 56-69 and 70-plus years, which contained approximately 150, 28 and 58 TCR-sequenced participants, respectively.

In light of the paper, this sample's time point label describes: about 28 days (+/-7) after the second vaccine dose. AZD1222 recipients with second doses at about 4 weeks or about 12 weeks were pooled, because spike-specific TCR depth and breadth did not differ between schedules. Vaccinee samples came from UK trials COV001 and COV002, including a single-blind randomized controlled phase 2/3 trial of AZD1222 (ChAdOx1 nCoV-19) in healthy adults. Trial participant PBMC samples were collected at day 0 and day 28 after the second dose for TCRbeta chain sequencing. A note on this clone: The antigen it recognizes is unknown. No base quality values were provided; no much bigger clone lies one nucleotide off.

The CDR3 regions of human TCRbeta chains were analyzed by immunosequencing. The paper's data handling went like this. Repertoire TCRs were checked for matches against a reference library of SARS-CoV-2-specific TCRs that had been generated using the MIRA antigen-specificity platform. Breadth was defined as the fraction of unique TCRs that were SARS-CoV-2-associated, and depth was defined as the fraction of total T cells that were SARS-CoV-2-associated. Each spike-specific TCR was assigned to its reactive spike region and to a CD4 or CD8 class using the MIRA data. Log10-transformed breadth and depth values were compared by one-way ANOVA with Sidak's multiple comparisons tests. As stored in TCRdb, this immuneACCESS dataset retains in-frame rearrangements with V and J assigned. A fraction of the clones does not appear; measured against another copy, unresolved V genes explain less than half of the discrepancy, and the remainder lacks a known reason. D and trimming come from the DNA, and the V and J calls and clone size come from that table. Present in this sample are around 200,000 clones, approximately 94% of which were seen just once. Of the sample, more than 1.5% is held by the ten largest clones.

The research as a whole found: Epitopes outside the regions mutated in the B.1.351 and B.1.1.7 variants were reportedly recognized by nearly half of the unique spike-specific TCRs. Because no day 14 peak-response samples were available, repertoires were characterized only after the peak T cell response. Participants were mostly white British and included more females than males, and it was suggested by the authors that clonal diversity may have been underestimated. Spike-specific TCR breadth and depth rose significantly after two AZD1222 doses compared with day 0 and with MenACWY recipients. CD4 TCRs associated with the vaccine covered the entire spike protein, and the dominant responses were in regions 160-218 and 743-854. In the small 56-69-year group, the increase in depth fell short of significance, most likely because of low power. Conclusions about previously exposed vaccinees were limited because only a handful of AZD1222 recipients were SARS-CoV-2 seropositive at baseline.

The TCR sequence derives from an adult who received the AZD1222 COVID-19 vaccine. The input for sequencing was peripheral blood, taken 28 days after the second AZD1222 dose.

The CDR3 region reads CSASNTNYGYTF. The nucleotide sequence is given as TGCAGTGCTAGTAACACTAACTATGGCTACACCTTC. The sequence is built from TRBV20-1 and TRBJ1-2; the D gene remains uncertain. The trim is 3 bases for V and 0 bases for J, with a gap of 5 bases between the germline ends. The CDR3 sequence holds 12 residues, the cysteine and phenylalanine included. The read is trimmed to its CDR3 DNA, 36 bases read in frame from base 1. CDR1 and CDR2, per the germline V gene (reference sequence), are DFQATT and SNEGSKA.